These 4 T cell receptor beta chains were sequenced from one sample in a study of T-cell reconstitution after alpha-beta-depleted transplantation in children. Construction of the TCRbeta library involved unique molecular identifiers. TCRdb fed the PCR reads into MiXCR, producing one record per CDR3 protein. The sample comprises roughly 200,000 distinct CDR3 sequences, approximately 6.9% of which are singletons, and 5.5% rests with the top ten. The source material was PBMCs, sampled before TCRalphabeta/CD19-depleted stem cell transplant. All receptors derive from a boy between 2 and 10 years old with acute lymphoblastic leukemia, due to receive a stem cell transplant.

In its sample, this clonotype was seen many times. This chain uses TRBV12-3 or TRBV12-4 with TRBJ1-5, with a possible D match to TRBD1 (6 bases). The germline V and J ends were trimmed by 6 bases and 1 base, with 16 bases remaining between them. The CDR3 length is 16 residues. CDR3 coding DNA: TGTGCCAGCAGCCCATGGGGGCGGGAAAGCAATCAGCCCCAGCATTTT. Its translation is CASSPWGRESNQPQHF.

This clonotype has at least ten counts. The chain links TRBV7-2 to TRBJ2-1; D is uncertain. Germline CDR1 reads SGHTA; CDR2 reads FQGNSA. The CDR3 runs to 13 residues. V was cut by 4 bases and J by 12 bases, with 16 bases left in between. The CDR3 loop is CASSSLNLPVQFF. In nucleotides, the CDR3 is TGTGCCAGCAGCTCCTTAAACCTCCCGGTGCAGTTCTTC.

This clonotype was recorded many times. The rearrangement uses TRBV5-1 and TRBJ2-2; 8 bases map to TRBD1. CDR1 is SGHRS, CDR2 YFSETQ, per germline. The CDR3 totals 15 residues. V dropped 4 bases and J dropped 7; count of bases not matched to a gene: 9. The CDR3 DNA reads TGCGCCAGCAGCCCCCTCCAGGGGGCGGGCGGGGAGCTGTTTTTT. This codes for CASSPLQGAGGELFF.

This clonotype showed up just a few times. V is TRBV19 and J is TRBJ1-5; D uncertain. The CDR3 consists of 12 residues. V was pared by 9 bases and J by 7 bases, with 13 bases between. Germline V lookup: CDR1 LNHDA, CDR2 SQIVND (reference sequence). CDR3 loop: CASPGGRQPQHF. CDR3 nucleotide sequence: TGTGCCAGCCCCGGTGGTCGGCAGCCCCAGCATTTT.